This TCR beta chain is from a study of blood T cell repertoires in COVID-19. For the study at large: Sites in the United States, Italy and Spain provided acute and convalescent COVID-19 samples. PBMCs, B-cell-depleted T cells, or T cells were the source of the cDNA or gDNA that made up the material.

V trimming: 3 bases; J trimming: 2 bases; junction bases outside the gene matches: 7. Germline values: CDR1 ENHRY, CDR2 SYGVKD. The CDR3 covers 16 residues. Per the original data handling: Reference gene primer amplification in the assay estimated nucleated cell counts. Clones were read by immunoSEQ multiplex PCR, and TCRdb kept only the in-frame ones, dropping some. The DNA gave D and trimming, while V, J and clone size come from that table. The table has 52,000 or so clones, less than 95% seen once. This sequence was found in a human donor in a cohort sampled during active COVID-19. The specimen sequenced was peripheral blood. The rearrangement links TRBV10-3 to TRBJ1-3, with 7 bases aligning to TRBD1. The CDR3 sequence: CAISESGQVAGNTIYF. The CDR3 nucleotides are TGTGCCATCAGTGAATCCGGACAGGTAGCTGGAAACACCATATATTTT.